A selection of T cell receptor beta chains follows, all from one sample in a study of identical twins. TCRdb independently ran MiXCR on the 5' RACE reads; one entry per CDR3 protein. The sample comprises some 270,000 distinct CDR3 sequences, roughly 8.7% of which are singletons, and less than 4% rests with the top ten. The sample also formed part of further work on yellow fever vaccine responses in identical twins.

The sample comprised CD8+ T cells sorted from blood. The receptors stem from a woman between 18 and 30 years old in good health. The CDR3 runs from the conserved cysteine through the conserved F or W. Fields, in order: J gene, V gene, clone size, D gene, CDR3 DNA, CDR3 protein. D genes are given only for firm matches. Size values are once, few and many counts, or a class for expanded clones, and some rows have none.

>TRBJ1-2|TRBV14|many|TRBD1
TGTGCCAGCAGCACCCGGGACAGAAACTATGGCTACACCTTC
CASSTRDRNYGYTF
>TRBJ2-1|TRBV6-1|few|NA
TGTGCCTCCAGGACCGCTGCCTACAATGAGCAGTTCTTC
CASRTAAYNEQFF
>TRBJ2-7|TRBV3-1|many|NA
TGTGCCAGCAGCCAGCCGGGTCTATCCTACGAGCAGTACTTC
CASSQPGLSYEQYF
>TRBJ2-7|TRBV29-1|few|NA
TGCAGCGTTTCCTCAGGGTTCGACGAGCAGTACTTC
CSVSSGFDEQYF
>TRBJ1-2|TRBV12-3/TRBV12-4|many|NA
TGTGCCAGCAGTTTGAGTACAGTACATGGCTACACCTTC
CASSLSTVHGYTF
>TRBJ2-5|TRBV12-3/TRBV12-4|few|NA
TGTGCCAGCAGCACTATACAAGAGACCCAGTACTTC
CASSTIQETQYF
>TRBJ2-3|TRBV12-3/TRBV12-4|many|TRBD1
TGTGCCAGCAGAACCGGGACAGGGGGCGCTGGGACAGATACGCAGTATTTT
CASRTGTGGAGTDTQYF
>TRBJ2-1|TRBV27|NA|TRBD1
TGTGCCAGCCGAACCCATCAAGGACAGGGGGCCCTGAATGAGCAGTTCTTC
CASRTHQGQGALNEQFF
>TRBJ2-7|TRBV27|few|NA
TGTGCCAGCAGTTTACTGGGCCAGTTCTCCTACGAGCAGTACTTC
CASSLLGQFSYEQYF
>TRBJ1-1|TRBV4-1|many|TRBD1
TGCGCCAGCAGCCAAGAGGCGACAGGGGGCACTGAAGCTTTCTTT
CASSQEATGGTEAFF
>TRBJ2-1|TRBV5-1|few|TRBD1
TGCGCCAGCAGCTTGGCCGGACAGGGTGTCAATGAGCAGTTCTTC
CASSLAGQGVNEQFF
>TRBJ2-4|TRBV4-2|many|NA
TGTGCCAGCAGCCAAATTGGAGAAAACATTCAGTACTTC
CASSQIGENIQYF
>TRBJ2-7|TRBV29-1|many|NA
TGCAGCGTCACTTGGATTGGCTCCTACGAGCAGTACTTC
CSVTWIGSYEQYF
>TRBJ2-1|TRBV20-1|few|NA
TGCAGTGCTAGGGCCATAATTAAAAAATCCTACAATGAGCAGTTCTTC
CSARAIIKKSYNEQFF
>TRBJ1-4|TRBV5-1|NA|NA
TGCGCCAGCAGCCCGGAGGGGTATGCTGAAAAACTGTTTTTT
CASSPEGYAEKLFF
>TRBJ2-5|TRBV27|few|NA
TGTGCCAGCAGTTTAGTCAGGGCCACCGGGGAGACCCAGTACTTC
CASSLVRATGETQYF
>TRBJ2-3|TRBV28|few|TRBD2
TGTGCCAGCAGTGCCTCACTAGCGGGGGGGCCAACAGATACGCAGTATTTT
CASSASLAGGPTDTQYF
>TRBJ1-1|TRBV5-1|NA|NA
TGCGCCAGCAGCCCTGGATCGGCGGGCACTGAAGCTTTCTTT
CASSPGSAGTEAFF
>TRBJ1-2|TRBV28|NA|NA
TGTGCCAGCAGTTTCGAAGGAACTGGCTACACCTTC
CASSFEGTGYTF
>TRBJ2-5|TRBV6-1|NA|NA
TGTGCCAGCAGTGAAGGCCTCAGGACAGCCTTCGAGACCCAGTACTTC
CASSEGLRTAFETQYF
>TRBJ2-2|TRBV29-1|many|NA
TGCAGCGTTGAAGAGGACACCGGGGAGCTGTTTTTT
CSVEEDTGELFF
>TRBJ2-3|TRBV5-4|few|NA
TGTGCCAGCAGCTTGACCGGGGCAGATTTCACAGATACGCAGTATTTT
CASSLTGADFTDTQYF
>TRBJ2-7|TRBV10-3|few|NA
TGTGCCATCAGGACCTACCAGGGATCGTCCTACGAGCAGTACTTC
CAIRTYQGSSYEQYF
>TRBJ2-1|TRBV11-2|few|NA
TGTGCCAGCAGCTTAGACCTCGGGAGTGAGCAGTTCTTC
CASSLDLGSEQFF
>TRBJ2-2|TRBV15|few|NA
TGTGCCACCAGCAGAGAGTCCGGGGAGCTGTTTTTT
CATSRESGELFF
>TRBJ2-3|TRBV29-1|many|TRBD1
TGCAGCGTTGTGGGACAGGGGGCCACAGATACGCAGTATTTT
CSVVGQGATDTQYF
>TRBJ2-1|TRBV29-1|many|TRBD2
TGCAGCGTGGGGGGGACTAGCGGCTACAATGAGCAGTTCTTC
CSVGGTSGYNEQFF
>TRBJ2-5|TRBV5-1|few|NA
TGCGCCAGCAGCTTGGAGGCGGGATCGACTGAGACCCAGTACTTC
CASSLEAGSTETQYF
>TRBJ2-1|TRBV29-1|NA|TRBD2
TGCAGCGTGGGACTAGGGTTCGACAATGAGCAGTTCTTC
CSVGLGFDNEQFF
>TRBJ2-5|TRBV18|NA|TRBD1
TGTGCCAGCTCACGCTGGCACGCCCTAGAGATCGACAGGGGGTCTCCAAAAGAGACCCAGTACTTC
CASSRWHALEIDRGSPKETQYF
>TRBJ2-2|TRBV10-1|many|NA
TGCGCCAGCAGTGAGTCGCCCCAGAACACCGGGGAGCTGTTTTTT
CASSESPQNTGELFF
>TRBJ2-5|TRBV11-2|few|TRBD1
TGTGCCAGCAGCTTAGCAGACAGGGGTGGCGAGACCCAGTACTTC
CASSLADRGGETQYF
>TRBJ2-7|TRBV7-9|NA|NA
TGTGCCAGCAGCTTTCAGGGTGCAGGCTACGAGCAGTACTTC
CASSFQGAGYEQYF
>TRBJ2-5|TRBV6-2/TRBV6-3|NA|TRBD2
TGTGCCAGCAGTTCCGACAGTCCGGGACTAGCGGGAGAAGAGACCCAGTACTTC
CASSSDSPGLAGEETQYF
>TRBJ1-1|TRBV14|NA|NA
TGTGCCAGCAGTCGCCGAGGCCCCGAATCGGTGAACACTGAAGCTTTCTTT
CASSRRGPESVNTEAFF
>TRBJ1-4|TRBV6-1|NA|TRBD1
TGTGCCAGCAGTGACGGGAGCGGGGACAGCGGCTATGAAAAACTGTTTTTT
CASSDGSGDSGYEKLFF
>TRBJ2-7|TRBV7-8|NA|NA
TGTGCCAGCAGGCCACACCAGGCCCCGGCTTACGAGCAGTACTTC
CASRPHQAPAYEQYF
>TRBJ2-2|TRBV19|NA|NA
TGTGCCAGTAGTCTGACCCCGATGGGAGAGCTGTTTTTT
CASSLTPMGELFF
>TRBJ2-1|TRBV28|few|TRBD2
TGTGCCAGCAGTTTTCATACTAGCGCAAGAAACAATGAGCAGTTCTTC
CASSFHTSARNNEQFF
>TRBJ2-2|TRBV2|few|TRBD2
TGTGCCAGCATGGGCGGGAGGGGGTCCGGGGAGCTGTTTTTT
CASMGGRGSGELFF
>TRBJ1-2|TRBV28|NA|NA
TGTGCCAGTTTATCCTTGGGGGACCTTGCCTATGGCTACACCTTC
CASLSLGDLAYGYTF
>TRBJ2-7|TRBV29-1|few|TRBD1
TGCAGCGTCGCCGGGACAGGGTCCTCCTACGAGCAGTACTTC
CSVAGTGSSYEQYF
>TRBJ2-5|TRBV20-1|NA|NA
TGCAGTGCTAGTAAGGGGGGAGGAGAGACCCAGTACTTC
CSASKGGGETQYF
>TRBJ2-6|TRBV7-2|NA|NA
TGTGCCAGCAGCACAAGGGGAACTGGGGCCAACGTCCTGACTTTC
CASSTRGTGANVLTF
>TRBJ1-1|TRBV7-9|few|NA
TGTGCCAGCAGCGGGGGACTCATGAACACTGAAGCTTTCTTT
CASSGGLMNTEAFF
>TRBJ2-1|TRBV7-9|many|NA
TGTGCCAGCAGCTCACCTCCTGTTGGCCTTAGGAATGAGCAGTTCTTC
CASSSPPVGLRNEQFF
>TRBJ2-7|TRBV15|few|TRBD1
TGTGCCACCAGGCACCGGGACAGGAGTTACGAGCAGTACTTC
CATRHRDRSYEQYF
>TRBJ2-2|TRBV24-1|many|TRBD1
TGTGCCACCAGTGATTTGAGAGGGACAGGGATGTCGAACACCGGGGAGCTGTTTTTT
CATSDLRGTGMSNTGELFF
>TRBJ2-7|TRBV11-1|NA|TRBD1
TGTGCCAGCAGCCGCCTCGGACAGGAGAACTACGAGCAGTACTTC
CASSRLGQENYEQYF
>TRBJ2-1|TRBV11-2|many|NA
TGTGCCAGCAGCTTAGACCCCTCCTACAATGAGCAGTTCTTC
CASSLDPSYNEQFF
>TRBJ2-3|TRBV10-1|NA|NA
TGCGCCAGCAGTGAGTGGTGGGGCTCCGAAGATACGCAGTATTTT
CASSEWWGSEDTQYF
>TRBJ2-5|TRBV7-2|many|TRBD2
TGTGCCAGCAGCTCATTAGCGGGGTACCAAGAGACCCAGTACTTC
CASSSLAGYQETQYF
>TRBJ2-7|TRBV5-5|NA|NA
TGTGCCAGCAGCCCATGGAGCGACAGGGAGGATGAGCAGTACTTC
CASSPWSDREDEQYF
>TRBJ2-1|TRBV2|many|NA
TGTGCCAGCAGTGCGGGGGCGGTGGATGAGCAGTTCTTC
CASSAGAVDEQFF
>TRBJ2-1|TRBV15|many|NA
TGTGCCACCAGCAGAGATCTTCAACAGGGCTTCTACAATGAGCAGTTCTTC
CATSRDLQQGFYNEQFF
>TRBJ2-2|TRBV10-3|NA|TRBD2
TGTGCCATCAGTGAGTCGACTAGCGGACTCTCGAACACCGGGGAGCTGTTTTTT
CAISESTSGLSNTGELFF
>TRBJ1-2|TRBV4-3|few|NA
TGCGCCAGCAGCCAAGATTCGGCGGGACACCGAAACTATGGCTACACCTTC
CASSQDSAGHRNYGYTF
>TRBJ2-1|TRBV7-2|NA|TRBD2
TGTGCCAGCAGCTTAGGGCAATTAACGGGACTAGCTATCTATGAGCAGTTCTTC
CASSLGQLTGLAIYEQFF
>TRBJ2-5|TRBV24-1|few|TRBD1
TGTGCCACCAGTGATCGTCAGGGGGCCTGGGAGACCCAGTACTTC
CATSDRQGAWETQYF